Presented here are 2 T cell receptor beta chains from one specimen sequenced in a study of blood T cells in healthy people across ages. For the second PCR, which ran for 7 to 11 cycles, a sample-barcoded 5' primer and a J-beta primer mix were used. TCRdb reprocessed the 5' RACE reads with MiXCR, giving one entry per CDR3 protein. The sample lists approximately 810,000 distinct CDR3 sequences, about 28% seen once, with 15% to 20% in the top ten. Sequencing was performed on blood. The receptors were sampled from a woman at least 80 years old in good health.

This clonotype was counted many times. The CDR3 DNA is TGCAGTGCAGGGAGGGCCCTCCTGGGCAATGAGCAGTTCTTC. Its translation is CSAGRALLGNEQFF. The J gene is TRBJ2-1, the V gene TRBV20-1; 7 nucleotides align to TRBD2. Germline V gene lookup returns CDR1 DFQATT and CDR2 SNEGSKA (reference sequence). The CDR3 is made up of 14 amino acids. The J segment lost 6 bases and the V segment lost 6 bases, leaving 11 bases of the junction unmatched.

This clonotype has more than one count but fewer than ten. This rearrangement joins TRBV11-2 to TRBJ1-4, with 7 bases matching TRBD1. The CDR3 spans 18 residues. The J segment lost 2 bases and the V segment lost 4 bases, leaving 13 bases of the junction unmatched. Germline CDR1 is SGHAT and CDR2 is FQNNGV. The CDR3 region has the DNA TGTGCCAGCAGCTCCCCGGGGAGGGGGCCGCGCACTAATGAAAAACTGTTTTTT. Protein: CASSSPGRGPRTNEKLFF.